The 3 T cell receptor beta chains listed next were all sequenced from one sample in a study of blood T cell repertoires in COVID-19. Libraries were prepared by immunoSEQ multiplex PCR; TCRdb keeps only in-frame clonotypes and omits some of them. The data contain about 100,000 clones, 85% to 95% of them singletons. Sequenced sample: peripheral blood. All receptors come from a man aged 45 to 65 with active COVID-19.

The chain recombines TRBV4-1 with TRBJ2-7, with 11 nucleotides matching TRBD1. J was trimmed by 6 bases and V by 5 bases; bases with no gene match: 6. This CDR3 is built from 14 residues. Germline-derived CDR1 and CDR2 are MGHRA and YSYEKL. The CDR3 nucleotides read TGCGCCAGCAGCGCAGGACAGGGGGCCCTCGAGCAGTACTTC. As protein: CASSAGQGALEQYF.

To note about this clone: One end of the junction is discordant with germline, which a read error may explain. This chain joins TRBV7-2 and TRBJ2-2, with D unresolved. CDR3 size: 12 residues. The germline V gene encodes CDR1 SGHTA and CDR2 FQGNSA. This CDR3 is CASNLRYGELFF. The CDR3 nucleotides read TGTGCCAGCAACTTACGCTACGGGGAGCTGTTTTTT. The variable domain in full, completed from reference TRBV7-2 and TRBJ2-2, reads GAGVSQSPSNKVTEKGKDVELRCDPISGHTALYWYRQSLGQGLEFLIYFQGNSAPDKSGLPSDRFSAERTGGSVSTLTIQRTQQEDSAVYLCASNLRYGELFFGEGSRLTVL.

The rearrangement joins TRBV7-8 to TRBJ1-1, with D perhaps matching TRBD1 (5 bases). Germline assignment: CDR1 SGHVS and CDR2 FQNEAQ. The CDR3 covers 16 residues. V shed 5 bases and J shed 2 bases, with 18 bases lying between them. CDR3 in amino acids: CASSRLTQGTNTEAFF. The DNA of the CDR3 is TGTGCCAGCAGCCGCCTCACCCAGGGTACTAACACTGAAGCTTTCTTT.